The rows below give T cell receptor beta chains drawn from one sample of a study of a mutant IDH1 vaccine in newly diagnosed glioma. Generated by immunoSEQ multiplex PCR, the TCRdb table keeps only in-frame clones and is missing some. Seen here are about 36,000 clones, roughly 80% observed once, and the top ten hold around 15%. Antigens for these TCRs are unknown. This sample comprised peripheral blood mononuclear cells (PBMCs), obtained from a glioma patient whose treatment included an IDH1 peptide vaccine. The origin of the receptors is a woman aged 30 to 39 with glioma. Some clones in this sample may be carry-over from other donors' samples. Both conserved end residues are part of each CDR3. Each record gives: V gene, clone size, D gene, J gene, CDR3 protein, CDR3 DNA. D genes are given only for firm matches. The size of a clone is reported for some rows only, either as once, few or many, or as a class for expanded clones.

TRBV5-4	-	-	TRBJ2-7	CASSWGIGTYEQYF	TGTGCCAGCAGCTGGGGTATAGGGACTTACGAGCAGTACTTC
TRBV5-1	few	-	TRBJ1-1	CASSSGSNTEAFF	TGCGCCAGCAGCTCAGGGAGTAACACTGAAGCTTTCTTT
TRBV6-1	-	TRBD1	TRBJ1-2	CASTTGGGYGYTF	TGTGCCAGTACGACAGGGGGGGGCTATGGCTACACCTTC
TRBV5-1	-	-	TRBJ2-2	CASSLESVALSSNTGELFF	TGCGCCAGCAGCTTGGAGTCCGTTGCTTTGAGTTCGAACACCGGGGAGCTGTTTTTT
TRBV11-1	-	-	TRBJ2-3	CASSFRDREVTDTQYF	TGTGCCAGCAGCTTCCGTGACAGGGAGGTCACAGATACGCAGTATTTT
TRBV4-1	-	TRBD1	TRBJ2-7	CASSLDRGNYEQYF	TGCGCCAGCAGCCTGGACAGGGGAAACTACGAGCAGTACTTC
TRBV6-1	-	-	TRBJ2-5	CASSPGIGPGETQYF	TGTGCCAGCAGTCCCGGAATAGGTCCGGGGGAGACCCAGTACTTC
TRBV7-9	-	TRBD1	TRBJ2-1	CASSFWDSSYNEQFF	TGTGCCAGCAGTTTCTGGGACAGCTCCTACAATGAGCAGTTCTTC
TRBV7-7	-	-	TRBJ2-1	CASSLGGRNSYNEQFF	TGTGCTAGCAGCTTAGGCGGGCGGAACTCCTACAATGAGCAGTTCTTC
TRBV7-6	-	-	TRBJ1-1	CASSPMTALNTEAFF	TGTGCCAGCAGCCCGATGACAGCTTTGAACACTGAAGCTTTCTTT
TRBV5-3	-	-	TRBJ1-3	CARSDSNSGNTIYF	TGTGCCAGAAGCGACAGTAACTCTGGAAACACCATATATTTT
TRBV19	-	-	TRBJ1-2	CASSIGPDGYTF	TGTGCCAGTAGTATAGGGCCCGATGGCTACACCTTC
TRBV29-1	-	-	TRBJ1-1	CSVHTLRAEAFF	TGCAGCGTCCACACCCTGAGGGCTGAAGCTTTCTTT
TRBV5-1	-	TRBD2	TRBJ2-7	CASSPGLAGTVEQYF	TGCGCCAGCAGCCCAGGACTAGCGGGGACCGTCGAGCAGTACTTC
TRBV7-9	-	TRBD2	TRBJ2-1	CASSLLVAGALNEQFF	TGTGCCAGCAGCTTACTCGTAGCGGGAGCGTTAAATGAGCAGTTCTTC
TRBV6-5	once	TRBD1	TRBJ1-2	CASRQTGGAAGYTF	TGTGCCAGCAGGCAAACAGGGGGCGCGGCTGGCTACACCTTC
TRBV14	-	-	TRBJ1-6	CASSQGSGRDSPLHF	TGTGCCAGCAGCCAAGGATCAGGTCGGGATTCACCCCTCCACTTT
TRBV18	-	TRBD1	TRBJ1-1	CASSPGTGMNTEAFF	TGTGCCAGCTCACCGGGGACAGGAATGAACACTGAAGCTTTCTTT